This TCR beta chain was identified in a study of long-term antiretroviral therapy in people with HIV. The germline gives CDR1 SGHDT, CDR2 YYEEEE. The CDR3 consists of 15 residues. V lost 0 bases to trimming and J lost 1 base, with 11 bases between them. A v3.0 immunoSEQ assay was performed at survey level. Profiling relied on immunoSEQ multiplex PCR, and the TCRdb table lists in-frame clones only, not all of them. The data hold around 20,000 clones, with roughly 83% observed a single time. V usage is TRBV5-6 and J usage is TRBJ2-7, with D possibly matching TRBD1 (5 bases). Sequenced material: unsorted PBMCs, taken 0.9 years after starting antiretroviral therapy. The TCR originated in a young man with HIV. CDR3 sequence: CASSLGYRMSYEQYF. CDR3 DNA: TGTGCCAGCAGCTTGGGGTACAGGATGTCCTACGAGCAGTACTTC.